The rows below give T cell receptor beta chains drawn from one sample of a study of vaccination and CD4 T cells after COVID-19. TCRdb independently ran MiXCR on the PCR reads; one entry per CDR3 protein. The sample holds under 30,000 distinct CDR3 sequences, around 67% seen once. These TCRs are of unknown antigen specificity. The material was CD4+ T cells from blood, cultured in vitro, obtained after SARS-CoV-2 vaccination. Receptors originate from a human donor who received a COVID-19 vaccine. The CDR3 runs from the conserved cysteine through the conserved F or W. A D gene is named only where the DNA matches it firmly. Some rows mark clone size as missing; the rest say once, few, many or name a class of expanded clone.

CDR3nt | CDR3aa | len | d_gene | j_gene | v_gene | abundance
TGTGCCAGCAGTCCCCGACAGGGAGAGGGCAATCAGCCCCAGCATTTT | CASSPRQGEGNQPQHF | 16 | TRBD1 | TRBJ1-5 | TRBV27 | NA
TGTGCCAGCAGCTTAGGGGTGGGACTAGCGGGGCACACAGATACGCAGTATTTT | CASSLGVGLAGHTDTQYF | 18 | TRBD2 | TRBJ2-3 | TRBV7-3 | NA
TGTGCCAGTAGTCCTGGGACAGGGCGTTTCGGCTACACCTTC | CASSPGTGRFGYTF | 14 | TRBD1 | TRBJ1-2 | TRBV19 | NA
TGCAGTGCTAAGACAGGGAGGCAGCCCCAGCATTTT | CSAKTGRQPQHF | 12 | TRBD1 | TRBJ1-5 | TRBV20-1 | NA
TGTGCCAGCAGCCTGAACAGGGCCGAAGCTTTCTTT | CASSLNRAEAFF | 12 | NA | TRBJ1-1 | TRBV6-1 | NA
TGTGCCAGCAACTATTACGCCGGTACCTACGAGCAGTACTTC | CASNYYAGTYEQYF | 14 | NA | TRBJ2-7 | TRBV28 | once
TGCGCCCGAACCCGGGCCCTTGGGGGCGCAGATACGCAGTATTTT | CARTRALGGADTQYF | 15 | NA | TRBJ2-3 | TRBV23-1 | NA
TGTGCCAGCTCACCCCCAGGGACAGGGGAAGCTTTCTTT | CASSPPGTGEAFF | 13 | TRBD1 | TRBJ1-1 | TRBV18 | NA
TGCAGTGCTACTTCGCTCTCTGGAAACACCATATATTTT | CSATSLSGNTIYF | 13 | NA | TRBJ1-3 | TRBV20-1 | NA
TGTGCCAGCAGCTTATCGCTCTCTGGAAACACCATATATTTT | CASSLSLSGNTIYF | 14 | NA | TRBJ1-3 | TRBV7-8 | NA
TGTGCCAGCAGTCCCCGGGCCCTAGGGGCGGGAGAGACCCAGTACTTC | CASSPRALGAGETQYF | 16 | NA | TRBJ2-5 | TRBV2 | NA
TGTGCCAGCAGTGAAGCCAGGGGGGTTTCTGAGCAGTTCTTC | CASSEARGVSEQFF | 14 | NA | TRBJ2-1 | TRBV6-1 | NA
TGCAGTGCTGGAACCGGGACATTTGCCTACGAGCAGTACTTC | CSAGTGTFAYEQYF | 14 | NA | TRBJ2-7 | TRBV20-1 | NA
TGCAGTGCCAGGGACTCACTGAAACCGGATGGCTACACCTTC | CSARDSLKPDGYTF | 14 | NA | TRBJ1-2 | TRBV20-1 | NA
TGCGCCAGCAATAACGGACAGTTCGGCACAGATACGCAGTATTTT | CASNNGQFGTDTQYF | 15 | NA | TRBJ2-3 | TRBV5-1 | NA
TGCAGTGCTAGGCTGGGGAATCAGCCCCAGCATTTT | CSARLGNQPQHF | 12 | NA | TRBJ1-5 | TRBV20-1 | NA
TGCAGTGCTAGAACTAGTCCCACAGATACGCAGTATTTT | CSARTSPTDTQYF | 13 | NA | TRBJ2-3 | TRBV20-1 | NA
TGTGCCAGCAGCTTAGAAGGAGGGGTTGGCTACACCTTC | CASSLEGGVGYTF | 13 | NA | TRBJ1-2 | TRBV7-9 | NA
TGTGCCAGCAGCTTTGGGGACAGGGTGAGCCAAGAGACCCAGTACTTC | CASSFGDRVSQETQYF | 16 | TRBD1 | TRBJ2-5 | TRBV12-3/TRBV12-4 | NA
TGCAGTGCTAGCCCCGAAGATACGCAGTATTTT | CSASPEDTQYF | 11 | NA | TRBJ2-3 | TRBV20-1 | NA
TGTGCCAGTAGTATAGTCGCAGGATCCAATGAGCAGTTCTTC | CASSIVAGSNEQFF | 14 | NA | TRBJ2-1 | TRBV19 | NA
TGTGCCAGCAGTTACGGACATGAGGGGGGTGGCACCGGGGAGCTGTTTTTT | CASSYGHEGGGTGELFF | 17 | NA | TRBJ2-2 | TRBV6-5 | NA
TGTGCCAGCAGCTCGACGGGAGGGTCGACTGAAGCTTTCTTT | CASSSTGGSTEAFF | 14 | NA | TRBJ1-1 | TRBV7-3 | few
TGCGCCAGCAGCTTGGGGACCGGGGGGGCCCAGCGCGAGCAGTACTTC | CASSLGTGGAQREQYF | 16 | TRBD2 | TRBJ2-7 | TRBV5-1 | NA
TGTGCCAGCAGCCCAAGGGCAGCCTCCACAGATACGCAGTATTTT | CASSPRAASTDTQYF | 15 | NA | TRBJ2-3 | TRBV7-3 | NA
TGTGCCATCAGCAGCTCCGGGACAGGGGAGGACGAGACCCAGTACTTC | CAISSSGTGEDETQYF | 16 | TRBD1 | TRBJ2-5 | TRBV10-3 | NA
TGTGCCATCAGTGCCTACAGGGGAAACTCTGGGGCCAACGTCCTGACTTTC | CAISAYRGNSGANVLTF | 17 | TRBD1 | TRBJ2-6 | TRBV10-3 | NA
TGTGCCACCAGTGAAGGACAGGGAAGCTCCTACGAGCAGTACTTC | CATSEGQGSSYEQYF | 15 | TRBD1 | TRBJ2-7 | TRBV24-1 | NA
TGTGCCTGGATATGCAGGCCCCATCAGCCCCAGCATTTT | CAWICRPHQPQHF | 13 | NA | TRBJ1-5 | TRBV30 | once